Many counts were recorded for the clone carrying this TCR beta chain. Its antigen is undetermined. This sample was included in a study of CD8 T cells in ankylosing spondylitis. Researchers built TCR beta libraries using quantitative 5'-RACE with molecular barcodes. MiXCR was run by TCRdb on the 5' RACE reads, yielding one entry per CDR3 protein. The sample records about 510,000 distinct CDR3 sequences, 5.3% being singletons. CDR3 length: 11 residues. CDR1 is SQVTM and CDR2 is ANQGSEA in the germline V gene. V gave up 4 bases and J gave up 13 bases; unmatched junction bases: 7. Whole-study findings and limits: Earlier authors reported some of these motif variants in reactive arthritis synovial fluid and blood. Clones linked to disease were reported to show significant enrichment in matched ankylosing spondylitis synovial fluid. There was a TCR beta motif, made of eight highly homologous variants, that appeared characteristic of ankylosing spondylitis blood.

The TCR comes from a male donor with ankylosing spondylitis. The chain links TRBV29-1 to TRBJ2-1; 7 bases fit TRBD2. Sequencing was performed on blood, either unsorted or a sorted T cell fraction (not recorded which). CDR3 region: CSVVWGLSQFF. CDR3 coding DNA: TGCAGCGTTGTTTGGGGACTATCACAGTTCTTC.